One sample yielded the 25 T cell receptor beta chains listed below, sequenced in a study of glioma-infiltrating T cells. The iRepertoire nested amplicon-rescue multiplex PCR amplified TCR alpha and beta CDR3s from RNA. TCRdb recomputed calls from the multiplex PCR reads with MiXCR, one row per CDR3 protein. The sample carries 150,000 to 200,000 distinct CDR3 sequences, 32% recorded once. Sequenced material: glioma tissue, nonneoplastic brain tissue, or PBMCs (not recorded which). The receptors were gathered from a human donor with low-grade glioma or glioblastoma, undergoing nonglioma brain surgery, or in good health (not recorded which).

This clonotype came up many times. The rearrangement uses TRBV6-5 and TRBJ2-7, with 11 bases that match TRBD1. The J segment lost 2 bases and the V segment lost 0 bases, leaving 0 bases of the junction unmatched. Germline values: CDR1 MNHEY, CDR2 SVGAGI. The CDR3 runs 15 residues. This CDR3 reads CASSYSGQGAYEQYF. As DNA, the CDR3 is TGTGCCAGCAGTTACTCGGGACAGGGGGCCTACGAGCAGTACTTC.

Regarding this clonotype: A much larger clone lies one base from this, so it may be a read error. The chain couples TRBV7-6 to TRBJ2-3; 7 positions agree with TRBD2. Germline V gene lookup returns CDR1 SGHVS and CDR2 FNYEAQ. The CDR3 is made up of 15 amino acids. This CDR3 reads CDSSLAAAGVDTQYF. The CDR3 nucleotides read TGTGACAGCAGCTTAGCCGCCGCGGGAGTGGATACGCAGTATTTT.

This clonotype occurred a few times. The chain uses TRBV10-3 and TRBJ2-2; D call uncertain. Trimming removed 2 bases from V and 6 bases from J, with 10 bases in between. The CDR3 extends over 14 amino acids. The germline CDR1 and CDR2 sequences are ENHRY and SYGVKD. Here the CDR3 reads CAISELSEPGELFF. The CDR3 DNA sequence: TGTGCCATCAGTGAGCTTTCAGAACCCGGGGAGCTGTTTTTT.

This clonotype was seen many times. The V call is TRBV24-1, the J call TRBJ2-1, with a tentative D call TRBD2 (5 bases). V was trimmed by 3 bases and J by 1 base, leaving 9 bases between them. The germline V gene has CDR1 KGHDR and CDR2 SFDVKD. CDR3 length: 15 residues. As DNA, the CDR3 is TGTGCCACCAGTGATCGGACTGGATCCTACAATGAGCAGTTCTTC. It translates to CATSDRTGSYNEQFF.

This clonotype was observed many times. The CDR3 nucleotides read TGTGCCAGCAGTTCGGCCTACAAAGCTTTCTTT. The encoded protein is CASSSAYKAFF. J is TRBJ1-1 and V is TRBV28; D is uncertain. There are 11 residues in the CDR3. Germline V CDR1 and CDR2: MDHEN, SYDVKM. V lost 4 bases to trimming and J lost 9 bases, with 9 bases between them.

In this sample, this clonotype turned up many times. This chain joins TRBV28 and TRBJ1-3; no firm D call. Germline assignment: CDR1 MDHEN and CDR2 SYDVKM. Trimming cost V 3 bases and J 0 bases, with 12 bases left between them. This CDR3 contains 16 residues. The CDR3 is CASSFYTVNSGNTIYF. For the CDR3, the DNA is TGTGCCAGCAGTTTTTACACGGTGAACTCTGGAAACACCATATATTTT.

The table lists this clonotype with a few counts. This chain joins TRBV10-3 and TRBJ2-5; TRBD2 agrees at 8 bases. With 4 bases clipped from V and 5 bases from J, the junction kept 12 bases outside the gene matches. This CDR3 has 16 amino acids. The germline V gene encodes CDR1 ENHRY and CDR2 SYGVKD. The CDR3 region has the DNA TGTGCCATCAGTGGCACGAGCCCGGGAGGGAGGGAGACCCAGTACTTC. This translates into CAISGTSPGGRETQYF.

This clonotype was picked up many times. The chain is built from TRBV19 and TRBJ1-4; 7 bases agree with TRBD1. The CDR3 contains 14 residues. Germline V gene lookup returns CDR1 LNHDA and CDR2 SQIVND (reference sequence). The V segment lost 3 bases and the J segment 7 bases; nucleotides outside the gene matches: 5. The CDR3 sequence: CASSIPGTAEKLFF. The CDR3 DNA is TGTGCCAGTAGTATCCCCGGGACAGCTGAAAAACTGTTTTTT. The complete variable domain, with remaining parts taken from reference TRBV19 and TRBJ1-4, reads DGGITQSPKYLFRKEGQNVTLSCEQNLNHDAMYWYRQDPGQGLRLIYYSQIVNDFQKGDIAEGYSVSREKKESFPLTVTSAQKNPTAFYLCASSIPGTAEKLFFGSGTQLSVL.

The table lists this clonotype with many counts. The rearrangement joins TRBV6-2 or TRBV6-3 to TRBJ2-1; TRBD2 aligns across 7 bases. Germline V gene sequence: CDR1 MNHEY, CDR2 SVGEGT. This CDR3 contains 15 residues. Trimming removed 7 bases from V and 3 bases from J; junction bases left unmatched: 9. CDR3 amino acids: CASIPGASGYNEQFF. CDR3 in DNA: TGTGCCAGCATCCCTGGGGCTAGCGGCTACAATGAGCAGTTCTTC.

This chain connects TRBV7-9 to TRBJ2-6; D remains ambiguous. The ends were cut back, 4 bases at V and 1 base at J, with 14 bases in the middle. Germline assignment: CDR1 SEHNR and CDR2 FQNEAQ (reference sequence). The CDR3 covers 17 residues. In nucleotides, the CDR3 is TGTGCCAGCAGCTCATCTTGGGATATGTCTGGGGCCAACGTCCTGACTTTC. The encoded protein is CASSSSWDMSGANVLTF. Together with reference TRBV7-9 and TRBJ2-6, the CDR3 gives the full variable domain: DTGVSQNPRHKITKRGQNVTFRCDPISEHNRLYWYRQTLGQGPEFLTYFQNEAQLEKSRLLSDRFSAERPKGSFSTLEIQRTEQGDSAMYLCASSSSWDMSGANVLTFGAGSRLTVL.

This clonotype appeared many times. The rearrangement uses TRBV2 and TRBJ2-7; D gene uncertain. Trimming left V 8 bases short and J 2 bases short, with 10 bases between. The CDR3 has 12 amino acids. Looked up from germline, CDR1 is SNHLY and CDR2 is FYNNEI. CDR3 sequence reads: CASAGRTYEQYF. The CDR3 DNA reads TGTGCCAGCGCCGGCCGCACCTACGAGCAGTACTTC.

This clonotype was counted between two and nine times. This chain links TRBV4-3 with TRBJ2-7, with TRBD1 matching 7 bases. This CDR3 has 15 residues. From germline, CDR1 is LGHNA and CDR2 YSLEER. Trimming took 1 base from V and 4 from J; bases not matched to a gene: 7. DNA for the CDR3: TGCGCCAGCAGCCAAGCCAGGACAGGTCTTTACGAGCAGTACTTC. Protein sequence: CASSQARTGLYEQYF.

This clonotype was recorded at least ten times. The chain uses TRBV20-1 and TRBJ1-5; no definite D call. This CDR3 spans 14 amino acids. The germline V gene has CDR1 DFQATT and CDR2 SNEGSKA (reference sequence). Trimming took off 3 bases at V and 0 bases at J, with 9 bases between the two ends. For the CDR3, the DNA is TGCAGTGCTAGGCCCCGAAATAGCAATCAGCCCCAGCATTTT. Its translation: CSARPRNSNQPQHF.

This clonotype was observed once. The V call is TRBV29-1, the J call TRBJ2-1, with TRBD2 matching over 7 bases. V lost 8 bases and J lost 7; bases outside the gene matches: 26. Germline loops: CDR1 SQVTM, CDR2 ANQGSEA. The CDR3 has 18 residues. CDR3 region: CSLGGNWLARGPSNEQFF. The CDR3 DNA is TGCAGCCTGGGGGGGAATTGGCTAGCGAGAGGGCCCTCAAATGAGCAGTTCTTC.

This clonotype was seen more than once but under ten times. The CDR3 loop reads CASSQDHPPSGTDTQYF. The CDR3 DNA sequence: TGTGCCAGCAGCCAAGATCATCCGCCTAGCGGCACAGATACGCAGTATTTT. The chain couples TRBV3-1 to TRBJ2-3; TRBD2 is a possible D gene (6 bases). V gave up 0 bases and J gave up 1 base, with 14 bases separating them. Germline CDR1 is LGHDT and CDR2 is YNNKEL (reference sequence). There are 17 residues in the CDR3.

This clonotype was counted many times. The chain uses TRBV7-6 and TRBJ1-1; D is unclear. The V and J ends lost 0 bases and 1 base respectively, with 9 bases between them. This CDR3 contains 15 residues. CDR1 is SGHVS, CDR2 FNYEAQ, per germline. The DNA of the CDR3 is TGTGCCAGCAGCTTAGCGCAGTCAGGGAACACTGAAGCTTTCTTT. As protein: CASSLAQSGNTEAFF. Full variable domain (missing parts from reference TRBV7-6 and TRBJ1-1): GAGVSQSPRYKVTKRGQDVALRCDPISGHVSLYWYRQALGQGPEFLTYFNYEAQQDKSGLPNDRFSAERPEGSISTLTIQRTEQRDSAMYRCASSLAQSGNTEAFFGQGTRLTVV.

As for this clonotype: A much larger clonotype is one base distant, so this may be a read error. The chain is built from TRBV29-1 and TRBJ1-2; D not certain. The CDR3 is made up of 11 amino acids. Germline V gene lookup returns CDR1 SQVTM and CDR2 ANQGSEA. The CDR3 protein is CSVETGDGHTF. CDR3 coding DNA: TGCAGCGTTGAAACTGGTGATGGCCACACCTTC.

In its sample, this clonotype was seen many times. The CDR3 DNA reads TGCGCCAGCAGCCAATACCTCCCCATAGCGGCGTACTACAATGAGCAGTTCTTC. Amino acid sequence: CASSQYLPIAAYYNEQFF. This rearrangement joins TRBV4-1 to TRBJ2-1; a weak D match, TRBD2 (6 bases). V was shortened by 2 bases and J by 3 bases, with 20 bases between the two germline ends. Per the germline V gene, CDR1 is MGHRA and CDR2 is YSYEKL. The CDR3 length is 18 residues.

V and J are TRBV20-1 and TRBJ1-2; D call uncertain. The CDR3 has 12 residues. The V end was cut by 8 bases, the J end by 12 bases, with 22 bases between. Germline CDR1 and CDR2: DFQATT and SNEGSKA (reference sequence). The CDR3 region is CSRTPKLYGDTF. In DNA, the CDR3 is TGCAGTCGAACCCCGAAACTCTACGGCGACACCTTC.

This clonotype showed up many times. The chain recombines TRBV18 with TRBJ1-5; weak D call: TRBD1 (5 bases). V was clipped by 8 bases and J by 3 bases, with 11 bases between them. This CDR3 is 13 amino acids long. Germline V gives CDR1 KGHSH, CDR2 LQKENI. In nucleotides, the CDR3 is TGTGCCAGCGCGGGGGACCCCAATCAGCCCCAGCATTTT. Translating gives CASAGDPNQPQHF.

Concerning this clonotype itself: Possible read error: a much larger clone is one base away. This chain uses TRBV7-9 with TRBJ1-6, with D tentatively TRBD1 (6 bases). The CDR3 spans 16 residues. The germline gives CDR1 SEHNR, CDR2 FQNEAQ (reference sequence). In DNA, the CDR3 is TGTGGCAGCAGCTTGACCCGACAGGCATATAATTCACCCCTCCACTTT. It specifies CGSSLTRQAYNSPLHF.

Details on this clonotype: A much larger clonotype is one base distant, so this may be a read error. The J gene is TRBJ1-1, the V gene TRBV18; tentatively, D is TRBD1 (6 bases). Per the germline V gene, CDR1 is KGHSH and CDR2 is LQKENI. The CDR3 totals 14 residues. The V end lost 8 bases, the J end lost 0 bases, and 13 bases lay between the germline ends. CDR3 DNA: TGTGCCAGCGGCCGGGACATATTGAACACTGAAGCTTTCTTT. Protein product: CASGRDILNTEAFF.

This clonotype showed up just a few times. V usage is TRBV7-3 and J usage is TRBJ2-2, with 8 bases identical to TRBD1. The germline V gene encodes CDR1 SGHTA and CDR2 FQGTGA. The CDR3 spans 16 residues. The ends lost 5 bases at V and 6 bases at J; junction bases unmatched: 11. The CDR3 region is CASSGFQGALAGELFF. CDR3 coding DNA: TGTGCCAGCAGCGGATTCCAGGGGGCTCTGGCCGGGGAGCTGTTTTTT.

The CDR3 region is CASSGGQSDEQYF. The CDR3 DNA follows: TGTGCCAGCAGCGGCGGACAGTCTGACGAGCAGTACTTC. The rearrangement uses TRBV27 and TRBJ2-7; D may be TRBD1 (6 bases). The V end was cut by 6 bases, the J end by 5 bases, with 14 bases between. CDR1 MNHEY and CDR2 SMNVEV come from the germline V gene (reference sequence). There are 13 residues in the CDR3.

This clonotype was seen a handful of times. The V and J genes are TRBV9 and TRBJ2-5; 11 nucleotides line up with TRBD2. CDR1 SGDLS and CDR2 YYNGEE come from the germline V gene. The trim removed 4 bases at V and 6 bases at J, leaving 11 bases unmatched. This CDR3 spans 16 amino acids. CDR3 DNA sequence: TGTGCCAGCAGCCCCATGGCTAGCGGGAGGATGAAGACCCAGTACTTC. Translation: CASSPMASGRMKTQYF.